This T cell receptor beta chain was sequenced during a study of blood T cells in healthy people across ages. Study-level information: Every two T cells gave about one barcoded beta molecule via template switching.

This CDR3 has 16 residues. Germline-derived CDR1 and CDR2 are MGHRA and YSYEKL. V gave up 5 bases and J gave up 0 bases; unmatched junction bases: 6. Each donor supplied ten milliliters of peripheral blood. A second PCR, run for roughly 7 to 11 cycles, used a sample-barcoded 5' primer plus a J-beta primer mix. In TCRdb, the 5' RACE reads were re-called with MiXCR into one record per CDR3 protein. In the table there are 1.5 million or so distinct CDR3 sequences, approximately 39% of which are singletons. Sequencing was performed on blood. This TCR was sampled from a woman aged 18 to 35 in good health. The chain joins TRBV4-1 to TRBJ2-7, with 11 positions matching TRBD2. CDR3 residues: CASSLSLAGASYEQYF. The CDR3 nucleotides read TGCGCCAGCAGCTTATCACTAGCGGGGGCCTCCTACGAGCAGTACTTC.